The rows below give T cell receptor beta chains drawn from one sample of a study of glioma-infiltrating T cells. TCRdb re-called the multiplex PCR reads through MiXCR, storing one row per CDR3 protein. The sample lists tens of thousands of distinct CDR3 sequences; around a quarter were seen once. Material: glioma tissue, nonneoplastic brain tissue, or PBMCs (not recorded which). Receptors were obtained from a human donor with low-grade glioma or glioblastoma, undergoing nonglioma brain surgery, or in good health (not recorded which). The CDR3 runs from the conserved cysteine through the conserved F or W. The D gene is left open where the match is weak. Clone size is shown for a subset of rows, as once, few, many or a class of expanded clone.

J: TRBJ2-1; D: TRBD2; size: NA; V: TRBV7-2; DNA: TGTGCCAGCAGCCCCGAACTAGCGGGGCCTTCGGTGGAGCAGTTCTTC; CDR3: CASSPELAGPSVEQFF
J: TRBJ2-3; D: TRBD2; size: many; V: TRBV18; DNA: TGTGCCAGCTCTCTACTAGCGGCTGTGACAGATACGCAGTATTTT; CDR3: CASSLLAAVTDTQYF
J: TRBJ2-3; D: TRBD2; size: NA; V: TRBV19; DNA: TGTGCCAGTAGTATGCAGTGGGTAGCGGGGGGTTCCACAGATACGCAGTATTTT; CDR3: CASSMQWVAGGSTDTQYF
J: TRBJ2-7; D: TRBD1; size: once; V: TRBV5-1; DNA: TGCGCCAGCAGCTTGGCGGGACAGGGCGCGAGCTACGAGCAGTACTTC; CDR3: CASSLAGQGASYEQYF
J: TRBJ1-5; D: TRBD1; size: many; V: TRBV20-1; DNA: TGCAGTGCTGGACAGGGGATGAATAGCAATCAGCCCCAGCATTTT; CDR3: CSAGQGMNSNQPQHF
J: TRBJ1-1; D: TRBD1; size: NA; V: TRBV11-2; DNA: TGTGCCAGCAGCCCACCCGGGACAGGAATCACTGAAGCTTTCTTT; CDR3: CASSPPGTGITEAFF
J: TRBJ2-7; D: NA; size: few; V: TRBV7-9; DNA: TGTGCCAGCAGCTTAGATACCTGGACAATACCACTCTACGAGCAGTACTTC; CDR3: CASSLDTWTIPLYEQYF
J: TRBJ1-2; D: NA; size: medium-sized; V: TRBV15; DNA: TGTGCCACCAGCAGAGAGGGAGGGACGGTTGGCTACACCTTC; CDR3: CATSREGGTVGYTF
J: TRBJ2-1; D: NA; size: few; V: TRBV3-1; DNA: TGTGCCAGCAGCCAATTCCCAGACAGACCTGAGCAGTTCTTC; CDR3: CASSQFPDRPEQFF
J: TRBJ2-3; D: NA; size: many; V: TRBV10-2; DNA: TGCGCCAGCAGTGTTCTTGCGGGGTTCACAGATACGCAGTATTTT; CDR3: CASSVLAGFTDTQYF
J: TRBJ1-1; D: NA; size: many; V: TRBV27; DNA: TGTGCCAGCAGTTTATGGGGCGGGGGTATGAACACTGAAGCTTTCTTT; CDR3: CASSLWGGGMNTEAFF
J: TRBJ1-1; D: NA; size: many; V: TRBV20-1; DNA: TGCAGTGCCTCGCGGGGCTCCGGCACTGAAGCTTTCTTT; CDR3: CSASRGSGTEAFF
J: TRBJ1-1; D: NA; size: many; V: TRBV7-9; DNA: TGTGCCAGCAGCTTTGGAGGTGAAGCTTTCTTT; CDR3: CASSFGGEAFF
J: TRBJ1-2; D: NA; size: NA; V: TRBV3-1; DNA: TGTGCCAGCAGCCGACAGACCCCCTATGGCTACACCTTC; CDR3: CASSRQTPYGYTF
J: TRBJ2-3; D: NA; size: many; V: TRBV12-3/TRBV12-4; DNA: TGTGCCAGCAGTTTACGGGCCCGGGGAGATACGCAGTATTTT; CDR3: CASSLRARGDTQYF
J: TRBJ2-3; D: NA; size: few; V: TRBV14; DNA: TGTGCCAGCAGCCCCGCCCCCTATACGCAGTATTTT; CDR3: CASSPAPYTQYF
J: TRBJ1-2; D: TRBD1; size: NA; V: TRBV29-1; DNA: TGCAGCGTTAACCCCCGGGACAGGGCCGGAGGAGGCTACACCTTC; CDR3: CSVNPRDRAGGGYTF
J: TRBJ1-2; D: NA; size: many; V: TRBV29-1; DNA: TGCAGCGCCGGTGACTATGGCTACACCTTC; CDR3: CSAGDYGYTF
J: TRBJ2-1; D: NA; size: few; V: TRBV10-2; DNA: TGCGCCAGCAGTTCCCTTGGAACTAATGAGCAGTTCTTC; CDR3: CASSSLGTNEQFF
J: TRBJ2-6; D: NA; size: NA; V: TRBV19; DNA: TGTGCCAGTAGCTTACAGGGAGCTGGGGCCAACGTCCTGACTTTC; CDR3: CASSLQGAGANVLTF
J: TRBJ2-1; D: TRBD2; size: few; V: TRBV3-1; DNA: TGTGCCAGCAGCCAAGCACTAGCGGGGTTCGGAAGTGAGCAGTTCTTC; CDR3: CASSQALAGFGSEQFF
J: TRBJ2-1; D: NA; size: many; V: TRBV20-1; DNA: TGCAGTGCTAGAGAAGGTTGGAATGAGCAGTTCTTC; CDR3: CSAREGWNEQFF
J: TRBJ2-3; D: TRBD2; size: NA; V: TRBV10-2; DNA: TGCGCCAGCAGAAAAGGGGCGGGAGCGTCAGATACGCAGTATTTT; CDR3: CASRKGAGASDTQYF
J: TRBJ2-1; D: TRBD1; size: many; V: TRBV10-3; DNA: TGTGCCATCAGTTCGACAGGGTACAATGAGCAGTTCTTC; CDR3: CAISSTGYNEQFF
J: TRBJ2-5; D: NA; size: many; V: TRBV6-1; DNA: TGTGCCAGCAGTGAGTCCGGGACACTTTTATATGGGCGGGAGACCCAGTACTTC; CDR3: CASSESGTLLYGRETQYF
J: TRBJ1-1; D: TRBD1; size: NA; V: TRBV5-6; DNA: TGTGCCAGCAGCTTCGACAGGGGGCTTAACACTGAAGCTTTCTTT; CDR3: CASSFDRGLNTEAFF
J: TRBJ1-3; D: TRBD1; size: many; V: TRBV7-2; DNA: TGTGCCAGCAGCTTATCGAGGGGGCCTGGAAACACCATATATTTT; CDR3: CASSLSRGPGNTIYF
J: TRBJ2-1; D: TRBD2; size: NA; V: TRBV10-1; DNA: TGCGCCAGCAGTGAAAGGACTAGCGGGCATAATGAGCAGTTCTTC; CDR3: CASSERTSGHNEQFF
J: TRBJ1-3; D: NA; size: NA; V: TRBV20-1; DNA: TGCAGTGCTAGAAAAGGGAGCTCTGGAAACAACATATATTTT; CDR3: CSARKGSSGNNIYF
J: TRBJ2-1; D: NA; size: NA; V: TRBV5-1; DNA: TGCGCCAGCAGCGCCCACAATGAGCAGTTCTTC; CDR3: CASSAHNEQFF
J: TRBJ1-2; D: NA; size: few; V: TRBV3-1; DNA: TGTGCCAGCAGCCTTAACCAGAGGGCAGGCGGCTACACCTTC; CDR3: CASSLNQRAGGYTF
J: TRBJ1-4; D: TRBD1; size: many; V: TRBV19; DNA: TGTGCCAGTAGTACCCGACAGGGGGCAACCCATGAAAAACTGTTTTTT; CDR3: CASSTRQGATHEKLFF
J: TRBJ2-7; D: TRBD1; size: many; V: TRBV11-1; DNA: TGTGCCAGCAGTTCCGGGACAGGGGTCGACGAGCAGTACTTC; CDR3: CASSSGTGVDEQYF
J: TRBJ2-5; D: TRBD1; size: NA; V: TRBV20-1; DNA: TGCAGTGCTACTCAACAGGGGCGGCAAGAGACCCAGTACTTC; CDR3: CSATQQGRQETQYF
J: TRBJ2-7; D: NA; size: NA; V: TRBV12-3/TRBV12-4; DNA: TGTGCCAGCAGTTATTACGCGGGACGCGAGCAGTACTTC; CDR3: CASSYYAGREQYF
J: TRBJ1-2; D: NA; size: many; V: TRBV10-3; DNA: TGTGCCATCAGCCCTGATAGGGGCAACTATGGCTACACCTTC; CDR3: CAISPDRGNYGYTF
J: TRBJ1-1; D: TRBD1; size: many; V: TRBV18; DNA: TGTGCCAGCTCACCAGTAGGAGGGACAGGGGCTTGGGGCACTGAAGCTTTCTTT; CDR3: CASSPVGGTGAWGTEAFF
J: TRBJ1-2; D: NA; size: NA; V: TRBV7-9; DNA: TGTGCCAGCAGCTTAGCGGCGACTTACTATGGCTACACCTTC; CDR3: CASSLAATYYGYTF
J: TRBJ2-7; D: NA; size: many; V: TRBV20-1; DNA: TGCAGTGCTAGAACCAGGCGCTCCTACGAGCAGTACTTC; CDR3: CSARTRRSYEQYF
J: TRBJ2-5; D: NA; size: NA; V: TRBV11-1; DNA: TGTGCCAGCAGCTTCCTGAAGACCCAGTACTTC; CDR3: CASSFLKTQYF
J: TRBJ2-1; D: NA; size: many; V: TRBV2; DNA: TGTGCCAGCAGTGAAGACGCGGGAACGGGGGCTGAGCAGTTCTTC; CDR3: CASSEDAGTGAEQFF
J: TRBJ2-3; D: TRBD2; size: NA; V: TRBV5-1; DNA: TGCGCCAGCAGCTTTCTCGGGGGGACCACAGATACGAAGTATTTT; CDR3: CASSFLGGTTDTKYF
J: TRBJ1-1; D: NA; size: few; V: TRBV7-2; DNA: TGTGCCAGCAGCTCCTTAGGCTCGCCGGGTAGGGCAGGGCTCGTGGTGAACACTGAAGCTTTCTTT; CDR3: CASSSLGSPGRAGLVVNTEAFF
J: TRBJ2-3; D: NA; size: few; V: TRBV19; DNA: TGTGCCAGTAGGTCCAGCGTGCCAGATACGCAGTATTTT; CDR3: CASRSSVPDTQYF
J: TRBJ1-3; D: NA; size: many; V: TRBV20-1; DNA: TGCAGTGCTAGAGATCGGCACTCTGGAAACACCATATATTTT; CDR3: CSARDRHSGNTIYF
J: TRBJ1-5; D: NA; size: many; V: TRBV4-1; DNA: TGCGCCAGCAGCCAAGCGTTAGGGTCTAGCAATCAGCCCCAGCATTTT; CDR3: CASSQALGSSNQPQHF
J: TRBJ2-5; D: TRBD1; size: many; V: TRBV6-1; DNA: TGTGCCAGCAGTGTGCTTAGTTGGACAGGACGGAAAGGCCAAGAGACCCAGTACTTC; CDR3: CASSVLSWTGRKGQETQYF
J: TRBJ1-6; D: NA; size: many; V: TRBV2; DNA: TGTGCCAGCAGTGAAACGGGCCCTTCTTCACCCCTCCACTTT; CDR3: CASSETGPSSPLHF
J: TRBJ2-1; D: NA; size: many; V: TRBV2; DNA: TGTGCCAGCAGTGAAATGCAATCCTACAATGAGCAGTTCTTC; CDR3: CASSEMQSYNEQFF
J: TRBJ2-1; D: NA; size: NA; V: TRBV20-1; DNA: TGCAGTGCTGCGAGGGGGGGAGGCAACCATGAGCAGTTCTTC; CDR3: CSAARGGGNHEQFF
J: TRBJ2-2; D: NA; size: NA; V: TRBV6-5; DNA: TGTGCCAGCAGTCAAGGTGGGGGAAACACCGGGGAGCTGTTTTTT; CDR3: CASSQGGGNTGELFF
J: TRBJ1-2; D: TRBD1; size: NA; V: TRBV20-1; DNA: TGCAGTGCTAAGCTAGCCCGCAGGGGGCGAGGCTATGGCTACACCTTC; CDR3: CSAKLARRGRGYGYTF
J: TRBJ1-5; D: NA; size: many; V: TRBV15; DNA: TGTGCCACCAGCAGAGAAGCGCAGGTCGCGAATCAGCCCCAGCATTTT; CDR3: CATSREAQVANQPQHF
J: TRBJ1-2; D: NA; size: many; V: TRBV15; DNA: TGTGCCACCAGCACGGACATGGACTATGGCTACACCTTC; CDR3: CATSTDMDYGYTF
J: TRBJ2-7; D: TRBD1; size: NA; V: TRBV18; DNA: TGTGCCAGCTCACCCCGTGACAGGGGTACCTACGAGCAGTACTTC; CDR3: CASSPRDRGTYEQYF
J: TRBJ1-5; D: TRBD1; size: many; V: TRBV7-2; DNA: TGTGCCAGCAGCTTGACCGGACAGGGGCAGCATTTT; CDR3: CASSLTGQGQHF
J: TRBJ1-1; D: NA; size: many; V: TRBV7-9; DNA: TGTGCCAGCAGCTTAAATCAGTTGAACACTGAAGCTTTCTTT; CDR3: CASSLNQLNTEAFF
J: TRBJ2-1; D: TRBD2; size: many; V: TRBV20-1; DNA: TGCAGTGCTAGGATGGGACTAGTCGTAGATGAGCAGTTCTTC; CDR3: CSARMGLVVDEQFF
J: TRBJ2-7; D: NA; size: many; V: TRBV6-2/TRBV6-3; DNA: TGTGCCAGCAGCTTTAGCGTCGAGCAGTACTTC; CDR3: CASSFSVEQYF
J: TRBJ2-7; D: NA; size: once; V: TRBV7-9; DNA: TGTGCCAGCAGCTCCGGGGCGGGGTCCTACGAGCAGTACTTC; CDR3: CASSSGAGSYEQYF